In this sample, the clone carrying this T cell receptor (beta chain) turned up a few times. Its antigen remains unknown. From the reads, TCRdb called clonotypes with MiXCR, one entry per CDR3 protein. This sample has 700,000 to 950,000 distinct CDR3 sequences, with 32% found just once. V gave up 3 bases and J gave up 4 bases, with 12 bases separating them. Looked up from germline, CDR1 is SEHNR and CDR2 is FQNEAQ (reference sequence). The CDR3 sequence is 14 residues long. This sample was included in a study of T cell repertoires in cytomegalovirus infection. Study-wide findings and caveats: Within the response measured ex vivo, HLA-C-restricted CMV-specific TCR beta clonotypes were dominant.

The chain is built from TRBV7-9 and TRBJ1-1; D might be TRBD1 (5 bases). The TCR comes from a human donor in good health (CMV status not recorded). Some clones in this sample may be carry-over from other donors' samples. This sample comprised cultured CD8+ T cells from PBMCs, obtained from culture after CMV antigen stimulation. As DNA, the CDR3 is TGTGCCAGCAGCTTGATCGGGGGGGTCACTGAAGCTTTCTTT. This encodes CASSLIGGVTEAFF.